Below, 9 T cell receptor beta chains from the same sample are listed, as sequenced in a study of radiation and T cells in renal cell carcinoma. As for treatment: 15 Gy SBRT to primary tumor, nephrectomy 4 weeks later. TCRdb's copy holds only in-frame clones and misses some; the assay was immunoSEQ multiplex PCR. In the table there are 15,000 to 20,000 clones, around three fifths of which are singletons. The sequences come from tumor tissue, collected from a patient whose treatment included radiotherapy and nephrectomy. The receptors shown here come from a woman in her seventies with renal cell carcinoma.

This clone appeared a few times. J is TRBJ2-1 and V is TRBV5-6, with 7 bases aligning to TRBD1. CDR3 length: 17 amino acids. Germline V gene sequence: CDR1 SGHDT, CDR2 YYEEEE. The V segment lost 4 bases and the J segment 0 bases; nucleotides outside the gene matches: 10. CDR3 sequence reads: CASSNDRDESSYNEQFF. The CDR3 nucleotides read TGTGCCAGCAGCAACGACAGGGATGAAAGCTCCTACAATGAGCAGTTCTTC. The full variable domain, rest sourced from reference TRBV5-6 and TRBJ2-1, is DAGVTQSPTHLIKTRGQQVTLRCSPKSGHDTVSWYQQALGQGPQFIFQYYEEEERQRGNFPDRFSGHQFPNYSSELNVNALLLGDSALYLCASSNDRDESSYNEQFFGPGTRLTVL.

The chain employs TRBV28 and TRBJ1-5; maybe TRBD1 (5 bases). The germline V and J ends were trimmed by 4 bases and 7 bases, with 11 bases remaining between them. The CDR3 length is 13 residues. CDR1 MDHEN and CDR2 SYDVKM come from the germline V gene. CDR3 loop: CASSYQGGQPQHF. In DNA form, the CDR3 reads TGTGCCAGCAGTTATCAGGGTGGGCAGCCCCAGCATTTT.

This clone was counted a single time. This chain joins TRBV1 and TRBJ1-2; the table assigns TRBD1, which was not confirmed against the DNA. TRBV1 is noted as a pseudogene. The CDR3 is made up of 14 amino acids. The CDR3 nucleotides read TGCGCCAGCAGCCAAGCACAGGGTGCCTATGGCTACACCTTC. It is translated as CASSQAQGAYGYTF.

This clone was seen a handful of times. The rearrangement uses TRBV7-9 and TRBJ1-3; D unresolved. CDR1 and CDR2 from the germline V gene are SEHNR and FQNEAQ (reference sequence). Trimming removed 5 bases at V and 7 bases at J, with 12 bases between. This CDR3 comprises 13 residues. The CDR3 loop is CASSPWDRNTIYF. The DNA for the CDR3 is TGTGCCAGCAGCCCCTGGGATCGTAACACCATATATTTT.

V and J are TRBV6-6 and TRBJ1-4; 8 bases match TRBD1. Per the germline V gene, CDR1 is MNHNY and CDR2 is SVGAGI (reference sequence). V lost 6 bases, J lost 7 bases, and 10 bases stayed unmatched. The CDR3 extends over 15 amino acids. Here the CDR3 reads CASRYSSGGSEKLFF. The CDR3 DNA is TGTGCCAGCAGGTATTCGTCAGGGGGCAGTGAAAAACTGTTTTTT.

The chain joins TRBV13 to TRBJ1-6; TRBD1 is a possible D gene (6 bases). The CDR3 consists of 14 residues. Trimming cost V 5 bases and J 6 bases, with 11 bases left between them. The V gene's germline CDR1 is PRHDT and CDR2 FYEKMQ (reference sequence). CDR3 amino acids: CASSMTGTNSPLHF. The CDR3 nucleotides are TGTGCCAGCAGCATGACAGGTACTAATTCACCCCTCCACTTT.

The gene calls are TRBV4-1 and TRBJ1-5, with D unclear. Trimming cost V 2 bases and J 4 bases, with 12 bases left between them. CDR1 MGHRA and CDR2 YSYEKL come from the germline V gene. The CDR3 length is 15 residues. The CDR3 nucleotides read TGCGCCAGCAGCCAACACCGGGGTAGTAATCAGCCCCAGCATTTT. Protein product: CASSQHRGSNQPQHF.

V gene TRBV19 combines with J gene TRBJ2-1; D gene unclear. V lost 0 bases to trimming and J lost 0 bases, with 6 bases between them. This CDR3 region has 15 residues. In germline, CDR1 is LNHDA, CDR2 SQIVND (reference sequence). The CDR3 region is CASSIDPGSYNEQFF. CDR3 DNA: TGTGCCAGTAGTATAGACCCTGGCTCCTACAATGAGCAGTTCTTC.

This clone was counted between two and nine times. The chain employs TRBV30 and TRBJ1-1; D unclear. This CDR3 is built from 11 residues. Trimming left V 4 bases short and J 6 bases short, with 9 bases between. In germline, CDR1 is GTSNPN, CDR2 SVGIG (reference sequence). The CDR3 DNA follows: TGTGCCTGGAACTGGCAGTCTGAAGCTTTCTTT. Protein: CAWNWQSEAFF.